This T cell receptor (beta chain) was sequenced for a study of T cells after yellow fever vaccination. The study's findings and limits: Most clones from primary vaccination resurfaced after the booster (96% CD4, around 90% CD8).

Germline lookup yields CDR1 LGHNA and CDR2 YSLEER. The CDR3 is 15 amino acids. The germline V and J ends were trimmed by 4 bases and 6 bases, with 17 bases remaining between them. TCR cDNA, made by 5'RACE template switching, carried an added universal primer site and UMIs. In TCRdb, the 5' RACE reads were re-called with MiXCR into one record per CDR3 protein. The sample contains 600,000 to 750,000 distinct CDR3 sequences, approximately 13% of which appear only once. Worth noting for this clonotype: Its matching antigen is unknown.

The input for sequencing was PBMCs, taken on the day of the yellow fever booster vaccination. The sequence was collected from a man aged 30 to 39 who received the YFV17D yellow fever vaccine. The rearrangement links TRBV4-3 to TRBJ2-3, with D possibly TRBD2 on 7 matching bases. As DNA, the CDR3 is TGCGCCAGCAGCCGATCTGTCACGGGGGGCGATACGCAGTATTTT. Translation: CASSRSVTGGDTQYF.